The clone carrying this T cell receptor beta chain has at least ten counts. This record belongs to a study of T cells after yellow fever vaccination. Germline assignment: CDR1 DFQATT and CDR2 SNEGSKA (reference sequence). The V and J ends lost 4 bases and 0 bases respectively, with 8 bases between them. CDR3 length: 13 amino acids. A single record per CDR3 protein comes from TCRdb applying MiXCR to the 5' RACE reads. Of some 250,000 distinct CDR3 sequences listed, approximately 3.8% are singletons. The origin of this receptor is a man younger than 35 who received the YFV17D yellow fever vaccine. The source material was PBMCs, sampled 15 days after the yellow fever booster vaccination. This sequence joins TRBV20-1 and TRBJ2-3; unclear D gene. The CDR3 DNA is TGCAGTGCTATTCCAACTAGCACAGATACGCAGTATTTT. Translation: CSAIPTSTDTQYF.